Following are 23 T cell receptor beta chains from one sample sequenced in a study of shared clonotypes between healthy human individuals. Clones were sequenced by immunoSEQ multiplex PCR, and TCRdb holds only the in-frame ones, with some missing. The data contain roughly 700,000 clones, about 74% of them singletons. The material sequenced was memory CD4+ T cells sorted from blood. Documented subset: CD45RA-negative fraction. All receptors come from a woman aged 30 to 39 in good health.

The V and J genes are TRBV28 and TRBJ1-3, with 12 bases identical to TRBD1. The CDR3 length is 17 residues. V was pared by 2 bases and J by 5 bases, with 7 bases of the junction left unmatched. Germline lookup yields CDR1 MDHEN and CDR2 SYDVKM. The CDR3 here is CASSLPTGTGGRNTIYF. The CDR3 nucleotides read TGTGCCAGCAGTTTACCGACCGGGACAGGGGGCCGAAACACCATATATTTT.

This chain uses TRBV5-1 with TRBJ2-2; D gene unclear. Germline CDR1 reads SGHRS; CDR2 reads YFSETQ. Trimming cost V 0 bases and J 1 base, with 13 bases left between them. This CDR3 spans 17 amino acids. CDR3 region: CASSLVVSAVNTGELFF. CDR3 coding DNA: TGCGCCAGCAGCTTGGTCGTCTCGGCAGTGAACACCGGGGAGCTGTTTTTT.

The rearrangement links TRBV5-1 to TRBJ2-1; 8 nucleotides agree with TRBD2. In germline, CDR1 is SGHRS, CDR2 YFSETQ. The V gene end was trimmed by 4 bases and the J gene end by 9 bases; junction bases not matched to a gene: 12. CDR3 length: 15 residues. CDR3 loop: CASSTEGLAQGEQFF. CDR3 nucleotides: TGCGCCAGCAGCACCGAAGGACTAGCTCAGGGTGAGCAGTTCTTC.

Notes on this clone: At the DNA level, this CDR3 is encoded by other sequences in the same sample as well. V is TRBV2 and J is TRBJ2-3; TRBD2 is a possible D gene (6 bases). V was pared by 6 bases and J by 0 bases, with 10 bases between. This CDR3 comprises 14 residues. Germline loops: CDR1 SNHLY, CDR2 FYNNEI. CDR3 in DNA: TGTGCCAGCAGCCCGGGACTCAGCACAGATACGCAGTATTTT. Translated: CASSPGLSTDTQYF.

The chain links TRBV28 to TRBJ2-5; 8 positions agree with TRBD1. The V gene's germline CDR1 is MDHEN and CDR2 SYDVKM. The CDR3 is 15 amino acids. The V and J ends lost 6 bases and 5 bases, in that order; junction bases with no gene match: 11. The CDR3 loop is CASRPAGGWVETQYF. As DNA, the CDR3 is TGTGCCAGCAGGCCAGCAGGGGGCTGGGTGGAGACCCAGTACTTC.

This clone has more than one count but fewer than ten. CDR3 sequence reads: CASRRGLALEEQFF. DNA of the CDR3: TGTGCCAGCAGACGCGGACTAGCACTAGAGGAGCAGTTCTTC. This rearrangement joins TRBV6-5 to TRBJ2-1, with 8 bases matching TRBD2. The V and J ends lost 6 bases and 10 bases, in that order; junction bases with no gene match: 11. This CDR3 is built from 14 residues. Germline lookup yields CDR1 MNHEY and CDR2 SVGAGI.

The J gene is TRBJ2-3, the V gene TRBV29-1, with no clear D. V was cut by 4 bases and J by 0 bases, with 5 bases left in between. CDR3 size: 12 residues. CDR1 and CDR2 from the germline V gene are SQVTM and ANQGSEA. In nucleotides, the CDR3 is TGCAGCGTTGCGCAGAGCACAGATACGCAGTATTTT. Its translation is CSVAQSTDTQYF.

This chain joins TRBV10-1 and TRBJ2-4; D is ambiguous. The CDR3 runs to 15 residues. Germline V gene sequence: CDR1 WNHNN, CDR2 SYGVQD (reference sequence). Trimming left V 0 bases short and J 7 bases short, with 13 bases between. In nucleotides, the CDR3 is TGCGCCAGCAGTGAGTCCTTGGGTCTGGGGAACATTCAGTACTTC. Translation: CASSESLGLGNIQYF.

The gene calls are TRBV7-2 and TRBJ1-4; 8 bases map to TRBD1. Germline V gives CDR1 SGHTA, CDR2 FQGNSA. V dropped 1 base and J dropped 6; count of bases not matched to a gene: 1. The CDR3 sequence is 14 residues long. Here the CDR3 DNA reads TGTGCCAGCAGCTTAGACAGGGGGGATGAAAAACTGTTTTTT. This sequence encodes CASSLDRGDEKLFF.

The chain couples TRBV6-1 to TRBJ2-3; 8 positions agree with TRBD1. The V gene end was trimmed by 8 bases and the J gene end by 7 bases; junction bases not matched to a gene: 11. Germline CDR1 is MNHNS and CDR2 is SASEGT. This CDR3 contains 14 residues. In nucleotides, the CDR3 is TGTGCCAGCCTAGGGGGGACAGGCCTGAATACGCAGTATTTT. This sequence encodes CASLGGTGLNTQYF.

This chain links TRBV5-1 with TRBJ2-5; 11 positions agree with TRBD1. Germline CDR1 SGHRS, CDR2 YFSETQ. The CDR3 runs to 15 residues. The trim removed 2 bases at V and 2 bases at J, leaving 2 bases unmatched. The CDR3 region is CASSFGQGAQETQYF. The CDR3 DNA reads as TGCGCCAGCAGCTTTGGACAGGGGGCGCAAGAGACCCAGTACTTC.

This sequence joins TRBV14 and TRBJ2-2; D remains unclear. Germline V gives CDR1 SGHDN, CDR2 FVKESK. CDR3 length: 14 residues. Trimming removed 1 base from V and 3 bases from J, with 6 bases in between. Here the CDR3 DNA reads TGTGCCAGCAGCCAAGTTCGTCACACCGGGGAGCTGTTTTTT. Its protein is CASSQVRHTGELFF.

This chain connects TRBV6-6 to TRBJ1-2; TRBD1 agrees at 9 bases. V lost 5 bases and J lost 4; bases outside the gene matches: 5. This CDR3 region has 14 residues. CDR1 is MNHNY and CDR2 is SVGAGI in the germline V gene (reference sequence). The CDR3 sequence: CASSPKTGGYGYTF. DNA for the CDR3: TGTGCCAGCAGTCCCAAGACAGGGGGCTATGGCTACACCTTC.

CDR3 amino acids: CASSPSQGNYGYTF. The CDR3 DNA reads TGTGCCAGCTCACCGAGCCAGGGAAACTATGGCTACACCTTC. The J gene is TRBJ1-2, the V gene TRBV18, with D perhaps matching TRBD1 (5 bases). Between the trimmed V and J ends, which lost 3 bases and 2 bases, there was a span of 10 bases. The CDR3 has 14 amino acids. Germline assignment: CDR1 KGHSH and CDR2 LQKENI.

The chain recombines TRBV18 with TRBJ2-7, with D unresolved. There are 15 residues in the CDR3. Looked up from germline, CDR1 is KGHSH and CDR2 is LQKENI. Trimming removed 1 base at V and 3 bases at J, with 13 bases between. Here the CDR3 reads CASSPQSGSFYEQYF. The CDR3 region has the DNA TGTGCCAGCTCACCACAGAGTGGCTCCTTCTACGAGCAGTACTTC.

The rearrangement uses TRBV28 and TRBJ1-2, with D possibly being TRBD1 (5 bases). Deletions cut 5 bases from V and 4 bases from J, with 11 bases between. Germline CDR1 MDHEN, CDR2 SYDVKM. The CDR3 covers 13 residues. Here the CDR3 reads CASSAQGIYGYTF. The CDR3 region has the DNA TGTGCCAGCAGTGCGCAGGGTATCTATGGCTACACCTTC.

This chain uses TRBV28 with TRBJ2-1; D gene ambiguous. This CDR3 has 11 amino acids. Looked up from germline, CDR1 is MDHEN and CDR2 is SYDVKM. Trimming removed 10 bases from V and 3 bases from J, with 7 bases in between. This CDR3 reads CAIGSYNEQFF. The CDR3 region has the DNA TGTGCCATAGGAAGCTACAATGAGCAGTTCTTC.

This clone appeared once. V and J are TRBV28 and TRBJ1-1, with 11 bases fitting TRBD1. J lost 8 bases, V lost 6 bases, and 5 bases had no gene match. The V gene's germline CDR1 is MDHEN and CDR2 SYDVKM. CDR3 length: 13 amino acids. The CDR3 DNA follows: TGTGCCAGCAGACGGGACAGGGGGGCCGAAGCTTTCTTT. Translated, it gives CASRRDRGAEAFF.

The rearrangement uses TRBV21-1 and TRBJ2-7; the table's D call of TRBD1 was not tested on the DNA. TRBV21-1 corresponds to a pseudogene. This CDR3 has 14 amino acids. The chain's CDR3 is CASSKAAGRYEQYF. CDR3 DNA sequence: TGTGCCAGCAGCAAAGCCGCAGGCCGGTACGAGCAGTACTTC.

V usage is TRBV6-1 and J usage is TRBJ2-3, with 7 bases matching TRBD2. In germline, CDR1 is MNHNS, CDR2 SASEGT. The CDR3 length is 15 residues. V lost 3 bases to trimming and J lost 6 bases; unmatched junction nucleotides: 9. CDR3 residues: CASSDVGGHSDTQYF. The DNA for the CDR3 is TGTGCCAGCAGTGATGTGGGAGGGCACTCGGATACGCAGTATTTT.

The chain has TRBV5-1 and TRBJ2-2; no reliable D call. The germline gives CDR1 SGHRS, CDR2 YFSETQ. CDR3 length: 15 residues. Deletions cut 3 bases from V and 5 bases from J, with 14 bases between. The CDR3 loop reads CASSSGHAATGELFF. CDR3 coding DNA: TGCGCCAGCAGCTCGGGCCATGCGGCGACCGGGGAGCTGTTTTTT.

The gene calls are TRBV18 and TRBJ2-7; D perhaps matches TRBD2 (5 bases). This CDR3 spans 15 amino acids. Germline values: CDR1 KGHSH, CDR2 LQKENI. The germline V and J ends were trimmed by 0 bases and 0 bases, with 9 bases remaining between them. The CDR3 here is CASSPPARDSYEQYF. The CDR3 nucleotides are TGTGCCAGCTCACCACCGGCGAGGGACTCCTACGAGCAGTACTTC.

The rearrangement uses TRBV7-2 and TRBJ1-2, with D possibly matching TRBD1 (5 bases). Between the trimmed V and J ends, which lost 8 bases and 4 bases, there was a span of 20 bases. Germline V gives CDR1 SGHTA, CDR2 FQGNSA. CDR3 length: 15 amino acids. CDR3 nucleotides: TGTGCCAGCCAAAGCGGAGCGGGACCCGTCTATGGCTACACCTTC. Translating it yields CASQSGAGPVYGYTF.